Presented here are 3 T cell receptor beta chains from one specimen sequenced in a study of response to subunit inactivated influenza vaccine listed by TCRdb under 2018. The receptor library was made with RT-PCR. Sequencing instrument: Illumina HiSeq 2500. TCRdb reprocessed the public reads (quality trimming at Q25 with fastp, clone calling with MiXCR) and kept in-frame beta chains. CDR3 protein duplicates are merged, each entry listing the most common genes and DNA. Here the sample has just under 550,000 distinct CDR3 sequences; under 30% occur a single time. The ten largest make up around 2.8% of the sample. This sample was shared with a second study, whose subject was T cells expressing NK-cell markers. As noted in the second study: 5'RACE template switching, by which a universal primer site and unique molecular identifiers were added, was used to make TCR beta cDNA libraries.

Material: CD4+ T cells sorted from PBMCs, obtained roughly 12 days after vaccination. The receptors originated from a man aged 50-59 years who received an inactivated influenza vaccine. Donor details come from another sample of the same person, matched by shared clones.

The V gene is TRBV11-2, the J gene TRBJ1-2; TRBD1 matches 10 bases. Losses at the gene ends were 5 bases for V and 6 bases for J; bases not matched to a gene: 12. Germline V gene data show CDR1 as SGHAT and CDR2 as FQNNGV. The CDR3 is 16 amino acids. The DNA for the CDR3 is TGTGCCAGCAGCATCCCCGGGGACAGGGGTATGCATGGCTACACCTTC. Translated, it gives CASSIPGDRGMHGYTF.

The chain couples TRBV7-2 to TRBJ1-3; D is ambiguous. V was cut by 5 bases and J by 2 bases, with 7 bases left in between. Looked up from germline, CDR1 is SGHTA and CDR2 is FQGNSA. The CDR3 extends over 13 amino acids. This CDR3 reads CASSANPGNTIYF. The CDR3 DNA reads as TGTGCCAGCAGCGCAAATCCTGGAAACACCATATATTTT.

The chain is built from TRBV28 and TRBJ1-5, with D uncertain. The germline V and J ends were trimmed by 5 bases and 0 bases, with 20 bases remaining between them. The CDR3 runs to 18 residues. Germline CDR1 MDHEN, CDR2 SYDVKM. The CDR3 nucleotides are TGTGCCAGCAGTAAACCGGGTCTCAAGGACTATAGCAATCAGCCCCAGCATTTT. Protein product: CASSKPGLKDYSNQPQHF.